The rows below give T cell receptor beta chains drawn from one sample of a study of shared clonotypes between healthy human individuals. Repertoires were generated with immunoSEQ multiplex PCR, while TCRdb's copy carries only in-frame clones and drops some. The table has roughly 2,300,000 clones, less than 95% seen once. The sample consisted of naive CD4+ T cells from PBMCs. All receptors come from a man aged 18 to 30 in good health. Some clones in this sample may be carry-over from other donors' samples. Each CDR3 is given with its conserved first and last residue. A D gene is named only where the DNA matches it firmly.

v_call	d_call	j_call	cdr3_aa
TRBV2	.	TRBJ1-3	CASIRDFGNTIYF
TRBV7-2	TRBD2	TRBJ2-5	CASSPRGGGRAQETQYF
TRBV5-1	.	TRBJ2-2	CASKSREFSGELFF
TRBV4-1	TRBD2	TRBJ2-1	CASSQDWLAGVAYNEQFF
TRBV30	TRBD2	TRBJ2-2	CACGRAAGELFF
TRBV28	TRBD1	TRBJ1-1	CASSPWTGGNTEAFF
TRBV28	.	TRBJ1-2	CASSLKDRRYYGYTF
TRBV29-1	.	TRBJ1-2	CSVGGLRGNYGYTF
TRBV10-3	.	TRBJ1-1	CAISPRQARNTEAFF
TRBV6-5	TRBD1	TRBJ1-2	CASTVGQGIDYGYTF
TRBV18	.	TRBJ1-5	CASSPTHSNQPQHF
TRBV6-5	.	TRBJ1-1	CASSDPLEAFF
TRBV7-9	.	TRBJ1-3	CASSLIGGAGNTIYF
TRBV9	TRBD1	TRBJ2-3	CASSVGQGFTDTQYF
TRBV29-1	.	TRBJ2-2	CSVDGAPNTGELFF
TRBV7-2	TRBD2	TRBJ2-2	CASSPRWGSGSRSTGELFF
TRBV7-9	.	TRBJ1-4	CASSLGQIRDEKLFF
TRBV19	TRBD2	TRBJ2-1	CASSIGLAGGAGYNEQFF
TRBV29-1	.	TRBJ2-1	CSVEGLALGEQFF
TRBV18	.	TRBJ2-1	CASSPSPDFLSHEQFF
TRBV9	.	TRBJ2-2	CASSAFGGPHTGELFF
TRBV5-1	TRBD2	TRBJ2-3	CASSFPRTSGKDTQYF
TRBV7-9	.	TRBJ1-3	CASTVTLSGISGNTIYF
TRBV19	TRBD1	TRBJ1-5	CASSRDRGLPQHF
TRBV5-8	.	TRBJ2-3	CASSLSGIGTDTQYF
TRBV15	.	TRBJ1-2	CATSRDRLMGATYGYTF